These 27 T cell receptor beta chains were sequenced from one sample in a study of graft-versus-host responses after intestinal transplantation. Data came from immunoSEQ multiplex PCR; TCRdb stores just in-frame clones and leaves some out. The table shows just under 100,000 clones, with 90% occurring only once. The sequencing used PBMCs, collected 450 to 480 days after intestinal transplant. The receptors come from a human patient who received an intestinal transplant, so some T cells may come from the graft donor.

The chain links TRBV19 to TRBJ2-1, with 12 bases matching TRBD2. The CDR3 runs to 17 residues. The V segment lost 3 bases and the J segment 7 bases; nucleotides outside the gene matches: 10. Germline CDR1 and CDR2: LNHDA and SQIVND (reference sequence). The CDR3 sequence is CASSIPLAGGPGNEQFF. The CDR3 DNA reads as TGTGCCAGTAGTATTCCCCTAGCGGGGGGGCCGGGGAATGAGCAGTTCTTC. Full variable domain (missing parts from reference TRBV19 and TRBJ2-1): DGGITQSPKYLFRKEGQNVTLSCEQNLNHDAMYWYRQDPGQGLRLIYYSQIVNDFQKGDIAEGYSVSREKKESFPLTVTSAQKNPTAFYLCASSIPLAGGPGNEQFFGPGTRLTVL.

J is TRBJ2-7 and V is TRBV11-2; a weak D match, TRBD1 (6 bases). The CDR3 loop spans 17 amino acids. CDR1 and CDR2 from the germline V gene are SGHAT and FQNNGV. Trimming pared 2 bases from V and 2 bases from J, leaving 19 bases between. The CDR3 region has the DNA TGTGCCAGCAGCTTAAGGGACACAGGGCAAGGGCCCTACGAGCAGTACTTC. Its translation is CASSLRDTGQGPYEQYF.

This chain uses TRBV6-4 with TRBJ1-6; unclear D gene. Per germline, CDR1 MRHNA and CDR2 SNTAGT. This CDR3 is 17 amino acids long. Trimming took 6 bases from V and 5 from J, leaving 20 bases between them. The CDR3 region has the DNA TGTGCCAGCAGCCGTCAAATTAAGGACGGAGATAATTCACCCCTCCACTTT. Its translation is CASSRQIKDGDNSPLHF.

There are a few counts of this clone. The chain couples TRBV2 to TRBJ1-5; a possible D gene is TRBD1 (5 bases). The CDR3 covers 13 residues. Germline V gene lookup returns CDR1 SNHLY and CDR2 FYNNEI. V was pared by 7 bases and J by 1 base, with 8 bases between. For the CDR3, the DNA is TGTGCCAGCATGCAGGGAAGCAATCAGCCCCAGCATTTT. Translation gives CASMQGSNQPQHF.

This chain joins TRBV27 and TRBJ2-7, with 11 nucleotides matching TRBD2. Per germline, CDR1 MNHEY and CDR2 SMNVEV (reference sequence). After removal of 5 bases from V and 3 bases from J, the junction contained 6 bases not matched to a gene. The CDR3 has 15 amino acids. The CDR3 region has the DNA TGTGCCAGCAGTACCCCTAGCGGGGGGATCTACGAGCAGTACTTC. It encodes CASSTPSGGIYEQYF.

The V gene is TRBV7-8, the J gene TRBJ1-1, with D unresolved. This CDR3 has 16 residues. Trimming removed 1 base from V and 1 base from J, with 13 bases in between. CDR1 SGHVS and CDR2 FQNEAQ come from the germline V gene. CDR3 in DNA: TGTGCCAGCAGCTTAGAACGGTTTCTTTGGAACACTGAAGCTTTCTTT. As protein: CASSLERFLWNTEAFF.

V and J are TRBV6-4 and TRBJ1-5; D call uncertain. Deletions cut 4 bases from V and 0 bases from J, with 4 bases between. CDR1 is MRHNA and CDR2 is SNTAGT in the germline V gene. The CDR3 spans 13 residues. CDR3 sequence: CASSGDSNQPQHF. DNA for the CDR3: TGTGCCAGCAGTGGGGATAGCAATCAGCCCCAGCATTTT.

The chain links TRBV6-5 to TRBJ1-2, with D perhaps matching TRBD1 (6 bases). V was pared by 2 bases and J by 8 bases, with 15 bases between. The CDR3 length is 14 residues. Germline loops: CDR1 MNHEY, CDR2 SVGAGI. The CDR3, as DNA: TGTGCCAGCAGTTACGGAGACTCGAGGGGGGGCTACACCTTC. Encoded protein: CASSYGDSRGGYTF.

The chain recombines TRBV5-1 with TRBJ1-1; no reliable D call. Between the trimmed V and J ends, which lost 7 bases and 8 bases, there was a span of 12 bases. Germline assignment: CDR1 SGHRS and CDR2 YFSETQ. The CDR3 loop spans 11 amino acids. As DNA, the CDR3 is TGCGCCAGCGGGAGCCCCACCGAAGCTTTCTTT. Encoded protein: CASGSPTEAFF.

The rearrangement joins TRBV5-1 to TRBJ1-5; weak D call: TRBD1 (5 bases). V lost 1 base and J 4 bases, leaving 12 bases between the germline ends. The germline gives CDR1 SGHRS, CDR2 YFSETQ. This CDR3 is 15 amino acids long. CDR3 sequence (DNA): TGCGCCAGCAGCTTGTGGGGGGACGATAATCAGCCCCAGCATTTT. Translation: CASSLWGDDNQPQHF.

The V call is TRBV7-9, the J call TRBJ1-2, with D possibly being TRBD1 (6 bases). CDR1 and CDR2 (germline): SEHNR, FQNEAQ (reference sequence). CDR3 length: 12 amino acids. V was clipped by 8 bases and J by 2 bases, with 9 bases between them. The CDR3 DNA reads TGTGCCAGCGACGGGACAAACTATGGCTACACCTTC. Its protein product is CASDGTNYGYTF.

The CDR3 is CASSLEGESRGPEAFF. As DNA, the CDR3 is TGCGCCAGCAGCCTAGAGGGGGAAAGTAGAGGCCCTGAAGCTTTCTTT. The chain links TRBV4-1 to TRBJ1-1, with D maybe TRBD1 (6 bases). This CDR3 has 16 amino acids. V lost 4 bases to trimming and J lost 6 bases, with 21 bases between them. Germline V CDR1 and CDR2: MGHRA, YSYEKL.

The rearrangement links TRBV2 to TRBJ2-1; TRBD2 matches at 9 bases. This CDR3 has 16 amino acids. Germline V gene lookup returns CDR1 SNHLY and CDR2 FYNNEI. The V segment lost 4 bases and the J segment 5 bases; nucleotides outside the gene matches: 9. Written as DNA, the CDR3 is TGTGCCAGCAGTGGACCAAGCGGGGGGATCGACAATGAGCAGTTCTTC. Translating gives CASSGPSGGIDNEQFF.

The rearrangement joins TRBV5-1 to TRBJ1-1; TRBD1 matches 8 bases. Germline-derived CDR1 and CDR2 are SGHRS and YFSETQ. J gave up 1 base and V 0 bases, and 5 bases lay outside the gene matches. The CDR3 sequence is 16 residues long. CDR3 in DNA: TGCGCCAGCAGCTTGGAGGGGACAGGTCGGAACACTGAAGCTTTCTTT. Encoded protein: CASSLEGTGRNTEAFF.

The chain recombines TRBV7-8 with TRBJ1-2; D possibly corresponds to TRBD1 (5 bases). Deletions cut 4 bases from V and 3 bases from J, with 6 bases between. CDR3 length: 12 amino acids. Germline V CDR1 and CDR2: SGHVS, FQNEAQ. CDR3 sequence: CASSSTDYGYTF. Here the CDR3 DNA reads TGTGCCAGCAGCTCGACAGACTATGGCTACACCTTC.

The V call is TRBV19, the J call TRBJ1-5; TRBD1 aligns across 8 bases. The CDR3 consists of 15 residues. Germline V CDR1 and CDR2: LNHDA, SQIVND (reference sequence). V shed 4 bases and J 4 bases; nucleotides not matched to a gene: 6. CDR3 DNA: TGTGCCAGTAGTACACAGGGGGAAGGAAATCAGCCCCAGCATTTT. Translated, it gives CASSTQGEGNQPQHF. The variable domain in full, with the rest retrieved from reference TRBV19 and TRBJ1-5, is DGGITQSPKYLFRKEGQNVTLSCEQNLNHDAMYWYRQDPGQGLRLIYYSQIVNDFQKGDIAEGYSVSREKKESFPLTVTSAQKNPTAFYLCASSTQGEGNQPQHFGDGTRLSIL.

The chain employs TRBV10-2 and TRBJ2-7; maybe TRBD1 (5 bases). Germline CDR1 and CDR2: WSHSY and SAAADI. V was clipped by 6 bases and J by 0 bases, with 9 bases between them. This CDR3 has 13 amino acids. Here the CDR3 reads CASRPTVSYEQYF. CDR3 nucleotide sequence: TGCGCCAGCAGGCCGACAGTCTCCTACGAGCAGTACTTC.

This clone was detected only a few times. The rearrangement uses TRBV10-3 and TRBJ1-6; no reliable D call. The germline V gene has CDR1 ENHRY and CDR2 SYGVKD. This CDR3 comprises 14 residues. The V gene lost 1 base and the J gene lost 6 bases, with 7 bases spanning the gap. CDR3 bases: TGTGCCATCAGTGAGTTCAACAGTAATTCACCCCTCCACTTT. Amino acid sequence: CAISEFNSNSPLHF.

With regard to this clone: Within the sample, other DNA sequences also encode this same CDR3. The chain employs TRBV6-6 and TRBJ1-1; TRBD1 is a possible D gene (5 bases). The CDR3 has 12 amino acids. The germline gives CDR1 MNHNY, CDR2 SVGAGI (reference sequence). V lost 2 bases, J lost 6 bases, and 7 bases lay in between. The CDR3 loop reads CASSYGGAEAFF. The CDR3 nucleotides read TGTGCCAGCAGTTACGGGGGGGCTGAAGCTTTCTTT.

The rearrangement uses TRBV4-1 and TRBJ2-2; 10 bases align to TRBD2. Germline values: CDR1 MGHRA, CDR2 YSYEKL. Trimming at V came to 5 bases and at J to 5 bases, leaving 5 bases not matched to a gene. This CDR3 region has 15 residues. The CDR3 DNA sequence: TGCGCCAGCAGCAGCGGGGGGGCCGGGACCGGGGAGCTGTTTTTT. Protein product: CASSSGGAGTGELFF.

The chain uses TRBV2 and TRBJ1-1; 10 nucleotides agree with TRBD1. The CDR3 contains 13 residues. The ends lost 4 bases at V and 7 bases at J; junction bases unmatched: 3. CDR1 is SNHLY and CDR2 is FYNNEI in the germline V gene. The CDR3 DNA sequence: TGTGCCAGCAGTGTGTGGGACAGGGGTGAAGCTTTCTTT. Translation: CASSVWDRGEAFF. The full variable domain, with the rest looked up from reference TRBV2 and TRBJ1-1, is EPEVTQTPSHQVTQMGQEVILRCVPISNHLYFYWYRQILGQKVEFLVSFYNNEISEKSEIFDDQFSVERPDGSNFTLKIRSTKLEDSAMYFCASSVWDRGEAFFGQGTRLTVV.

The chain couples TRBV9 to TRBJ2-7; D is perhaps TRBD1 or TRBD2 (6 bases each). CDR3 length: 14 amino acids. Germline CDR1 SGDLS, CDR2 YYNGEE. V lost 4 bases, J lost 5 bases, and 16 bases lay in between. Here the CDR3 reads CASSSEGGSDEQYF. CDR3 coding DNA: TGTGCCAGCAGCTCAGAGGGGGGAAGCGACGAGCAGTACTTC.

V and J are TRBV2 and TRBJ2-6, with a weak D call TRBD2 (5 bases). CDR3 length: 15 amino acids. V lost 6 bases and J 2 bases, leaving 11 bases between the germline ends. Germline V gene sequence: CDR1 SNHLY, CDR2 FYNNEI. CDR3 in DNA: TGTGCCAGCAGCCCCCCCGGGGCTGGGGCCAACGTCCTGACTTTC. This encodes CASSPPGAGANVLTF.

V usage is TRBV10-3 and J usage is TRBJ2-1; 7 bases match TRBD1. The CDR3 has 16 residues. Germline CDR1 and CDR2: ENHRY and SYGVKD. J gave up 3 bases and V 0 bases, and 5 bases lay outside the gene matches. The CDR3 DNA sequence: TGTGCCATCAGTGAGTCGGTAGCAGGGGGCTACAATGAGCAGTTCTTC. Translating it yields CAISESVAGGYNEQFF.

V is TRBV20-1 and J is TRBJ1-1; a weak D match, TRBD1 (6 bases). With 6 bases removed from V and 4 bases from J, the gap between germline ends came to 9 bases. This CDR3 comprises 11 residues. Germline values: CDR1 DFQATT, CDR2 SNEGSKA (reference sequence). CDR3 sequence reads: CSAGGRTEAFF. The DNA of the CDR3 is TGCAGTGCCGGGGGCCGCACTGAAGCTTTCTTT.

This chain uses TRBV18 with TRBJ2-7; D remains ambiguous. Trimming cost V 1 base and J 2 bases, with 9 bases left between them. The CDR3 length is 14 residues. CDR1 is KGHSH, CDR2 LQKENI, per germline. CDR3 residues: CASSPRAGAYEQYF. DNA for the CDR3: TGTGCCAGCTCACCACGTGCAGGAGCCTACGAGCAGTACTTC.

This clone was counted only a few times. The same CDR3 also results from other DNA sequences found in this sample. This sequence joins TRBV19 and TRBJ1-5; D not certain. Germline V gene data show CDR1 as LNHDA and CDR2 as SQIVND (reference sequence). The CDR3 sequence is 13 residues long. The V and J ends lost 1 base and 5 bases respectively, with 6 bases between them. CDR3: CASSIVGDQPQHF. The CDR3 DNA is TGTGCCAGTAGTATAGTAGGAGATCAGCCCCAGCATTTT.